These T cell receptor beta chains were read from a single sample in a study of human versus mouse CDR3 diversity and MHC coevolution. Using immunoSEQ multiplex PCR, the repertoire was profiled, and TCRdb retains in-frame clones only, with some absent. The sample contains tens of thousands of clones, around 94% of which appear only once. Sample: naive CD4+ T cells from blood. These TCRs come from a person aged 55 to 70 in good health. Both conserved end residues are part of each CDR3. The order of the fields is D gene, J gene, clone size, V gene, CDR3 protein, CDR3 DNA. The D gene is left open where the match is weak. Clone size, where shown, is once, few, many, or a class for clones that have expanded.

- TRBJ1-1 - TRBV6-6 CASSNLQGNTEAFF TGTGCCAGCAGCAATTTACAGGGTAACACTGAAGCTTTCTTT
- TRBJ1-4 - TRBV9 CASSVGPATNEKLFF TGTGCCAGCAGCGTAGGCCCGGCAACTAATGAAAAACTGTTTTTT
TRBD1 TRBJ2-3 - TRBV5-1 CASSLEGAYTDTQYF TGCGCCAGCAGCTTGGAGGGGGCCTACACAGATACGCAGTATTTT
- TRBJ1-4 - TRBV5-5 CASSSETGSNEKLFF TGTGCCAGCAGCTCGGAGACAGGATCTAATGAAAAACTGTTTTTT
TRBD2 TRBJ2-5 - TRBV5-4 CASSFRGEETQYF TGTGCCAGCAGCTTCCGGGGGGAAGAGACCCAGTACTTC
- TRBJ1-4 - TRBV27 CASRSPLRQGATNEKLFF TGTGCCAGCAGATCCCCCTTAAGGCAGGGCGCAACTAATGAAAAACTGTTTTTT
- TRBJ1-3 - TRBV27 CASSLKAAEFGDNTIYF TGTGCCAGCAGTTTAAAGGCGGCAGAGTTTGGTGACAACACCATATATTTT
TRBD1 TRBJ2-5 - TRBV2 CASTKDRGYEETQYF TGTGCCAGCACCAAGGACAGGGGATACGAAGAGACCCAGTACTTC
TRBD1 TRBJ2-5 - TRBV5-6 CASSPQGTGGSETQYF TGTGCCAGCAGCCCCCAGGGGACAGGGGGCTCGGAGACCCAGTACTTC
- TRBJ2-5 - TRBV7-3 CASSSNQETQYF TGTGCCAGCAGCTCCAACCAAGAGACCCAGTACTTC
- TRBJ2-5 - TRBV6-1 CASSEMTGREQYF TGTGCCAGCAGTGAAATGACCGGTCGGGAGCAGTACTTC
TRBD2 TRBJ2-3 once TRBV5-1 CASSLGASGGTDTQYF TGCGCCAGCAGCTTGGGGGCTAGCGGGGGCACAGATACGCAGTATTTT
- TRBJ2-3 - TRBV7-3 CASSSPGQGNTDTQYF TGTGCCAGCAGCTCCCCTGGGCAGGGTAACACAGATACGCAGTATTTT
TRBD1 TRBJ2-3 - TRBV6-5 CASRYGTASTDTQYF TGTGCCAGCAGGTACGGGACAGCTAGCACAGATACGCAGTATTTT
- TRBJ2-7 once TRBV15 CATSRDYYEQYF TGTGCCACCAGCAGAGATTATTACGAGCAGTACTTC
TRBD2 TRBJ2-5 once TRBV7-9 CASSSGLAGQETQYF TGTGCCAGCAGCTCGGGACTAGCGGGACAAGAGACCCAGTACTTC
TRBD1 TRBJ1-1 - TRBV27 CASSSPLGGQGNTEAFF TGTGCCAGCAGTTCTCCCCTAGGGGGACAGGGTAACACTGAAGCTTTCTTT
TRBD2 TRBJ2-1 - TRBV11-3 CASSLGQTSGRAGEQFF TGTGCCAGCAGCTTGGGCCAGACTAGCGGGAGGGCCGGTGAGCAGTTCTTC
TRBD2 TRBJ2-7 - TRBV5-1 CASSLSSLAGAGEQYF TGCGCCAGCAGCTTGTCCTCACTAGCGGGAGCGGGGGAGCAGTACTTC
TRBD2 TRBJ2-7 - TRBV2 CASRSGGLNEQYF TGTGCCAGCAGAAGCGGGGGGCTAAACGAGCAGTACTTC
- TRBJ2-5 once TRBV29-1 CSARRLAVPQETQYF TGCAGCGCTCGTCGGCTGGCGGTCCCTCAAGAGACCCAGTACTTC
- TRBJ2-7 - TRBV5-4 CASSAGAYEQYF TGTGCCAGCAGCGCAGGGGCGTACGAGCAGTACTTC
TRBD2 TRBJ2-7 - TRBV6-1 CASRIAGGEYEQYF TGTGCCAGCAGGATAGCGGGAGGGGAATACGAGCAGTACTTC
TRBD2 TRBJ2-3 - TRBV9 CASSVAGLAGGDTQYF TGTGCCAGCAGCGTAGCTGGGCTAGCGGGAGGAGATACGCAGTATTTT
TRBD2 TRBJ2-5 - TRBV27 CASSLTSGGQETQYF TGTGCCAGCAGTCTGACTAGCGGGGGTCAAGAGACCCAGTACTTC
- TRBJ1-1 - TRBV6-6 CASSPGTGTVAEAFF TGTGCCAGCAGTCCCGGGACTGGAACCGTGGCTGAAGCTTTCTTT
TRBD1 TRBJ2-7 - TRBV9 CASSPRGDRDPYEQYF TGTGCCAGCAGCCCGCGAGGGGACAGGGATCCCTACGAGCAGTACTTC
- TRBJ2-5 - TRBV29-1 CSVAVAGSGETQYF TGCAGCGTTGCGGTGGCGGGGTCAGGAGAGACCCAGTACTTC
- TRBJ2-3 - TRBV11-3 CASRKGFGTDTQYF TGTGCCAGCAGGAAGGGGTTTGGCACAGATACGCAGTATTTT
- TRBJ1-2 - TRBV29-1 CSVDLTTAGIYGYTF TGCAGCGTTGACTTGACGACAGCCGGCATCTATGGCTACACCTTC
TRBD1 TRBJ2-7 - TRBV6-4 CASRGQYEQYF TGTGCCAGCAGGGGACAGTACGAGCAGTACTTC
TRBD1 TRBJ1-5 few TRBV6-6 CASSYEAGGQPQHF TGTGCCAGCAGTTATGAGGCAGGGGGTCAGCCCCAGCATTTT
TRBD2 TRBJ2-7 - TRBV5-4 CASSRGSSVSYEQYF TGTGCCAGCAGCCGCGGGAGTTCGGTCTCCTACGAGCAGTACTTC
TRBD2 TRBJ2-7 - TRBV5-1 CASRGDSYEQYF TGCGCCAGCCGGGGGGATTCCTACGAGCAGTACTTC
TRBD1 TRBJ2-7 - TRBV6-5 CASSYREQGTYEQYF TGTGCCAGCAGTTATCGGGAACAGGGGACCTACGAGCAGTACTTC
TRBD2 TRBJ2-1 - TRBV5-4 CASSLDSLAGEGEQFF TGTGCCAGCAGCTTGGATTCTCTAGCGGGAGAGGGTGAGCAGTTCTTC
TRBD2 TRBJ2-1 - TRBV5-8 CASSSWTSGTDNEQFF TGTGCCAGCAGCTCCTGGACTAGCGGGACGGACAATGAGCAGTTCTTC
TRBD1 TRBJ2-3 - TRBV27 CASSLQSFQTGAMHKDTQYF TGTGCCAGCAGTCTCCAGTCCTTCCAAACAGGGGCGATGCATAAGGATACGCAGTATTTT
TRBD1 TRBJ1-1 - TRBV29-1 CSVELGQGTEAFF TGCAGCGTTGAATTGGGACAGGGAACTGAAGCTTTCTTT
- TRBJ2-6 - TRBV6-6 CASKARGSGANVLTF TGTGCCAGCAAGGCCCGGGGATCTGGGGCCAACGTCCTGACTTTC